A few counts support the clone carrying this T cell receptor (beta chain). Its specificity is not known. This sample is drawn from a study of CD8 T cells in ankylosing spondylitis. Libraries for TCR beta were made by quantitative 5'-RACE with molecular barcodes. Using its own MiXCR run on the 5' RACE reads, TCRdb lists one record per CDR3 protein. Of around 480,000 distinct CDR3 sequences in the sample, 15% to 20% are singletons; the top ten hold over 0.9%. Broader study findings: Reportedly, significant enrichment of disease-linked clones occurred in matched ankylosing spondylitis synovial fluid. A TCR beta motif of under 10 highly homologous variants seemed to mark ankylosing spondylitis blood.

Unmatched junction bases numbered 6, after V lost 5 bases and J lost 7 bases. The CDR3 is made up of 13 amino acids. The germline V gene has CDR1 DFQATT and CDR2 SNEGSKA (reference sequence). The genes are TRBV20-1 and TRBJ1-5; 9 bases line up with TRBD1. The source is a male donor with ankylosing spondylitis. Sequenced sample: blood, either unsorted or a sorted T cell fraction (not recorded which). The CDR3 region is CSASQGAGQPQHF. CDR3 DNA sequence: TGCAGTGCTTCACAGGGGGCGGGGCAGCCCCAGCATTTT.